This T cell receptor beta chain was observed in a study of T cell responses to AZD1222 COVID-19 vaccine. Study-level results: Seropositivity was recorded at baseline in only five to seven AZD1222 recipients. Close to half of spike-specific TCRs reportedly recognize unmutated variant regions. A mostly white British donor set with more females was recruited, and clonal diversity was possibly underestimated.

A remark on this clone: Its antigen is currently unknown.

Assay: immunoSEQ multiplex PCR; the TCRdb copy retains only in-frame clones and omits some. The sample holds roughly 140,000 clones; around 91% are singletons and the top ten take about 5%. Per the germline V gene, CDR1 is MNHEY and CDR2 is SVGAGI. Unmatched junction bases numbered 8, after V lost 8 bases and J lost 9 bases. This CDR3 spans 12 amino acids. The origin of this receptor is an adult in good health. The input for sequencing was peripheral blood, taken on day 0 of AZD1222 vaccination. The chain has TRBV6-5 and TRBJ2-3, with 7 bases aligning to TRBD2. The CDR3 DNA reads TGTGCCAGCTCCCTTGGTAGCGGGACGCAGTATTTT. Its protein product is CASSLGSGTQYF.